The T cell receptor (beta chain) under discussion was sequenced for a study of blood T cell repertoires in COVID-19. Clinical histories supplied by participants themselves formed the basis of cohort assignment. The CDR3 has 15 residues. With V trimmed by 5 bases and J by 1 base, 5 bases remained unmatched. Germline V gene lookup returns CDR1 MNHEY and CDR2 SMNVEV (reference sequence). Data came from immunoSEQ multiplex PCR; TCRdb stores just in-frame clones and leaves some out. This sample carries a few hundred thousand clones, roughly 89% of them seen once, and the ten largest clones take about 1.8%.

Sequencing was done on a sample of PBMCs or T cells enriched from blood (not recorded which). The chain joins TRBV27 to TRBJ1-5; 7 bases agree with TRBD1. The TCR originated in a woman aged 18 to 35 with acute COVID-19. CDR3 sequence (DNA): TGTGCCAGCAGTCCCTTGGGACAGAGCAATCAGCCCCAGCATTTT. Protein product: CASSPLGQSNQPQHF.